The 13 T cell receptor beta chains in this list originate from one sample, sequenced in a study of blood T cell repertoires in COVID-19. Method: immunoSEQ multiplex PCR; TCRdb's copy keeps in-frame clones and lacks some. This table has tens of thousands of clones, about 83% appearing once. Sequenced material: peripheral blood. The receptors were sampled from a man aged 50 or older with COVID-19, enrolled during active disease.

The rearrangement uses TRBV14 and TRBJ2-7, with 8 bases identical to TRBD2. This CDR3 comprises 18 residues. Germline trimming cut 0 bases from V and 1 base from J; bases unmatched to any gene: 11. Germline CDR1 SGHDN, CDR2 FVKESK. The chain's CDR3 is CASSQDTRLASGSYEQYF. For the CDR3, the DNA is TGTGCCAGCAGCCAAGATACCCGTCTGGCTAGCGGGTCCTACGAGCAGTACTTC.

This chain links TRBV10-2 with TRBJ2-3; 8 bases agree with TRBD1. The CDR3 runs 15 residues. Germline CDR1 and CDR2: WSHSY and SAAADI. J gave up 1 base and V 8 bases, and 8 bases lay outside the gene matches. The CDR3 here is CASGGQVPRTDTQYF. DNA for the CDR3: TGCGCCAGCGGGGGACAGGTCCCCCGCACAGATACGCAGTATTTT.

A few counts support this clone. The chain couples TRBV7-3 to TRBJ2-3, with 15 bases lining up with TRBD2. In germline, CDR1 is SGHTA, CDR2 FQGTGA. The CDR3 has 16 amino acids. The ends lost 5 bases at V and 6 bases at J; junction bases unmatched: 6. This CDR3 is CASSTGLAGGPDTQYF. The CDR3 DNA reads TGTGCCAGCAGCACCGGACTAGCGGGAGGGCCCGATACGCAGTATTTT. Variable domain in full (rest from reference TRBV7-3 and TRBJ2-3): GAGVSQTPSNKVTEKGKYVELRCDPISGHTALYWYRQSLGQGPEFLIYFQGTGAADDSGLPNDRFFAVRPEGSVSTLKIQRTERGDSAVYLCASSTGLAGGPDTQYFGPGTRLTVL.

V and J are TRBV30 and TRBJ1-2, with 7 bases fitting TRBD1. From germline, CDR1 is GTSNPN and CDR2 SVGIG (reference sequence). This CDR3 region has 11 residues. V was clipped by 2 bases and J by 8 bases; unmatched bases: 2. The CDR3 region is CAWSTGVGYTF. CDR3 DNA sequence: TGTGCCTGGAGTACAGGGGTCGGCTACACCTTC. The full variable domain, rest sourced from reference TRBV30 and TRBJ1-2, is SQTIHQWPATLVQPVGSPLSLECTVEGTSNPNLYWYRQAAGRGLQLLFYSVGIGQISSEVPQNLSASRPQDRQFILSSKKLLLSDSGFYLCAWSTGVGYTFGSGTRLTVV.

Remarks on this clone: The limits of the CDR3 on the DNA are not certain, so only TCRdb's listed CDR3 is given. The gene calls are TRBV1 and TRBJ2-7; the table's TRBD2 call for D was not verified on the DNA. TRBV1 is reported as a pseudogene. The CDR3 is made up of 16 amino acids, end residues included. CDR3: CTPWGAGAPFSYEQYF.

V gene TRBV2 combines with J gene TRBJ1-6; D is unclear. The CDR3 is made up of 15 amino acids. V was clipped by 7 bases and J by 4 bases, with 14 bases between them. Looked up from germline, CDR1 is SNHLY and CDR2 is FYNNEI. The CDR3 sequence is CASTKPTGYNSPLHF. CDR3 bases: TGTGCCAGCACCAAGCCGACGGGGTATAATTCACCCCTCCACTTT.

The chain links TRBV19 to TRBJ2-5; a possible D gene is TRBD2 (6 bases). This CDR3 spans 15 amino acids. Germline-derived CDR1 and CDR2 are LNHDA and SQIVND (reference sequence). Trimming removed 3 bases from V and 5 bases from J, with 16 bases in between. CDR3 sequence: CASSIGRGAWETQYF. The DNA of the CDR3 is TGTGCCAGTAGTATCGGGCGGGGAGCGTGGGAGACCCAGTACTTC. The full variable domain, completed using reference TRBV19 and TRBJ2-5, is DGGITQSPKYLFRKEGQNVTLSCEQNLNHDAMYWYRQDPGQGLRLIYYSQIVNDFQKGDIAEGYSVSREKKESFPLTVTSAQKNPTAFYLCASSIGRGAWETQYFGPGTRLLVL.

The rearrangement uses TRBV18 and TRBJ2-3; D remains ambiguous. The V end was cut by 2 bases, the J end by 4 bases, with 10 bases between. In germline, CDR1 is KGHSH, CDR2 LQKENI. The CDR3 sequence is 14 residues long. CDR3 sequence reads: CASSPIRKPDTQYF. The DNA for the CDR3 is TGTGCCAGCTCACCAATTCGAAAGCCAGATACGCAGTATTTT.

V usage is TRBV5-1 and J usage is TRBJ2-7; 12 bases match TRBD2. CDR3 length: 14 residues. J was trimmed by 6 bases and V by 5 bases; bases with no gene match: 6. CDR1 and CDR2 (germline): SGHRS, YFSETQ. The CDR3 loop reads CASSLAGGRSEQYF. CDR3 DNA: TGCGCCAGCAGTCTAGCGGGAGGGCGAAGCGAGCAGTACTTC.

The chain uses TRBV7-8 and TRBJ1-6; D is unresolved. Trimming shortened V by 0 bases and J by 10 bases, and 7 bases separated the two germline ends. Per germline, CDR1 SGHVS and CDR2 FQNEAQ. CDR3 length: 13 amino acids. CDR3: CASSLAVESPLHF. The CDR3 coding sequence is TGTGCCAGCAGCTTAGCGGTGGAGTCACCCCTCCACTTT.

The chain has TRBV5-4 and TRBJ2-1, with 9 bases matching TRBD1. V lost 4 bases, J lost 6 bases, and 8 bases stayed unmatched. Germline V gene data show CDR1 as SGHNT and CDR2 as YYREEE (reference sequence). The CDR3 length is 15 residues. The CDR3 reads CASSERQGGGNEQFF. The CDR3 DNA sequence: TGTGCCAGCAGCGAAAGACAGGGGGGAGGCAATGAGCAGTTCTTC.

The chain uses TRBV30 and TRBJ1-2; the match to TRBD1 covers 8 bases. Germline CDR1 is GTSNPN and CDR2 is SVGIG (reference sequence). The junction had 6 bases not matched to a gene; V was cut back by 5 bases and J by 7 bases. This CDR3 region has 12 residues. The CDR3 loop reads CAWGTGFSGYTF. The CDR3 bases are TGTGCCTGGGGGACAGGTTTTTCTGGCTACACCTTC.

This chain joins TRBV24-1 and TRBJ1-2; TRBD1 agrees at 9 bases. The junction had 9 bases not matched to a gene; V was cut back by 5 bases and J by 3 bases. Germline assignment: CDR1 KGHDR and CDR2 SFDVKD. CDR3 length equals 16 residues. In DNA form, the CDR3 reads TGTGCCACCAGTGGGGGGGACAGGGCTGACTACTATGGCTACACCTTC. Translated, it gives CATSGGDRADYYGYTF.